This is a list of T cell receptor beta chains from one sample in a study of blood T cell repertoires in COVID-19. Measured with immunoSEQ multiplex PCR; TCRdb has only the in-frame clones, and not every one. The sample contains 150,000 to 200,000 clones, around 86% of which appear only once. The sample taken for sequencing was peripheral blood. These receptors came from a woman in her sixties or seventies with COVID-19, enrolled during active disease. The conserved cysteine and the conserved F or W are not part of the CDR3 here.

v_call | cdr3_aa
TRBV28 | ASGGVNEKLF
TRBV10-2 | ASTWSAGNTIY
TRBV15 | ATSRGGQGYEQY
TRBV19 | ASSIVLAGGNEQF
TRBV19 | ASSVDRGKGTDTQY
TRBV30 | AWARGTGRYGYT
TRBV3-1/TRBV3-2 | ASSKSTSGRATDTQY
TRBV19 | ASSITGMNTGELF
TRBV5-6 | ASSPTGSTDTQY
TRBV27 | ASSLSRTGRDTEAF
TRBV10-3 | AIATGSTYEQY
TRBV27 | ASSLRVNKNTGELF
TRBV9 | ASSPWTGRNTGELF
TRBV3-1/TRBV3-2 | ASSQAQGYYGYT
TRBV27 | ASSLRGGNQPQH
TRBV5-6 | ASSLTRSGNYNEQF
TRBV19 | ASSPTGNYGYT
TRBV3-1/TRBV3-2 | ASSQDFMGNTIY
TRBV19 | ASRAAGSGANVLT
TRBV7-2 | ASSAVAGSSYNEQF
TRBV6-5 | ASSSITGNTIY
TRBV4-2 | ASSQEGGDSSYEQY
TRBV30 | AGAGAGDNEQF
TRBV29-1 | SVESADTQY
TRBV10-3 | AISDLKVQGTEAF
TRBV7-2 | ASSPGAGVPYEQY
TRBV6-2/TRBV6-3 | ASSSFYEQY
TRBV30 | AWSPGLAGLGDTQY
TRBV7-7 | ASSSGIRASNEQF
TRBV3-1/TRBV3-2 | ASARGGRHTGELF
TRBV7-2 | ASSLGTSGTYEQY
TRBV5-1 | ASLPLAGSYNEQF
TRBV6-1 | ASSALAGGGIGELF
TRBV19 | ASSPPTASYEQY
TRBV9 | ASSVFEGKGETQY
TRBV7-2 | ASSLGSRYEQY
TRBV27 | ASSLQGMGQPQH
TRBV5-1 | ASSSWTGGNGYT
TRBV18 | ASSPGTALEQY
TRBV11-3 | ASSGGDDTEAF
TRBV20-1 | SASKLAGEETQY
TRBV7-9 | ASRQNERTGENTEAF
TRBV6-5 | ASRRGGQGGYEQY
TRBV7-9 | ASSLVRGNYGYT
TRBV29-1 | SVEDRYSGRHTEAF
TRBV28 | ASSWGDQPQH